This entry lists 30 T cell receptor beta chains sequenced from one sample in a study of blood T cell repertoires in COVID-19. Measured with immunoSEQ multiplex PCR; TCRdb has only the in-frame clones, and not every one. The repertoire has over 150,000 clones, about 88% of them found once; the top ten carry roughly 3.2%. Sequenced: PBMCs or T cells enriched from blood (not recorded which). The receptors originated from a woman in her thirties who had recovered from COVID-19.

This chain links TRBV19 with TRBJ2-2, with 7 bases that match TRBD1. The germline CDR1 and CDR2 sequences are LNHDA and SQIVND (reference sequence). J gave up 7 bases and V 5 bases, and 1 base lay outside the gene matches. This CDR3 region has 12 residues. DNA for the CDR3: TGTGCCAGTAGTCCAGGGGGCGGGGAGCTGTTTTTT. It codes for CASSPGGGELFF.

The gene calls are TRBV7-2 and TRBJ2-5; 9 nucleotides agree with TRBD2. The CDR3 runs to 17 residues. V gave up 1 base and J gave up 7 bases; unmatched junction bases: 13. Per germline, CDR1 SGHTA and CDR2 FQGNSA. As DNA, the CDR3 is TGTGCCAGCAGCTTAGAAGGGTTAGCGGGGGAAATGGGGACCCAGTACTTC. It codes for CASSLEGLAGEMGTQYF.

The chain recombines TRBV7-2 with TRBJ1-5, with TRBD1 identical over 7 bases. The length of the CDR3 is 15 residues. Germline CDR1 and CDR2: SGHTA and FQGNSA. With 3 bases clipped from V and 2 bases from J, the junction kept 4 bases outside the gene matches. CDR3 in DNA: TGTGCCAGCAGCTTCAACAGGGGTGGCAATCAGCCCCAGCATTTT. Translation: CASSFNRGGNQPQHF.

The gene calls are TRBV28 and TRBJ2-5; unclear D gene. CDR3 length: 12 residues. CDR1 is MDHEN and CDR2 is SYDVKM in the germline V gene. The V end lost 3 bases, the J end lost 7 bases, and 9 bases lay between the germline ends. The chain's CDR3 is CASSLRTGTQYF. In DNA form, the CDR3 reads TGTGCCAGCAGTTTGCGTACTGGGACCCAGTACTTC.

The chain has TRBV7-8 and TRBJ2-5, with 9 bases fitting TRBD2. The V gene end was trimmed by 4 bases and the J gene end by 5 bases; junction bases not matched to a gene: 11. This CDR3 is built from 16 residues. Germline V gene data show CDR1 as SGHVS and CDR2 as FQNEAQ. CDR3 sequence (DNA): TGTGCCAGCAGCTCCCGCCGGGTGCGGGGGGGGGAGACCCAGTACTTC. Its protein is CASSSRRVRGGETQYF.

This clone occurred a few times. J is TRBJ2-3 and V is TRBV5-1, with 12 bases matching TRBD2. The V segment lost 4 bases and the J segment 3 bases; nucleotides outside the gene matches: 9. Germline CDR1 SGHRS, CDR2 YFSETQ. The CDR3 runs to 17 residues. The CDR3 sequence is CASSPIVLAGGTDTQYF. The CDR3 DNA reads as TGCGCCAGCAGCCCTATCGTACTAGCGGGAGGTACAGATACGCAGTATTTT.

The V gene is TRBV4-1, the J gene TRBJ1-1; a weak D match, TRBD1 (5 bases). This CDR3 spans 14 amino acids. Germline V CDR1 and CDR2: MGHRA, YSYEKL. Trimming removed 4 bases from V and 5 bases from J, with 14 bases in between. The CDR3: CASSPAGLGTEAFF. In nucleotides, the CDR3 is TGCGCCAGCAGCCCCGCAGGGCTTGGGACTGAAGCTTTCTTT.

The CDR3 nucleotides read TGTGCCACCAGCAGAGATCGCGGGCGGACAGGGGTGAACACCGGGGAGCTGTTTTTT. This gives the protein CATSRDRGRTGVNTGELFF. This chain uses TRBV15 with TRBJ2-2; TRBD1 aligns across 9 bases. Germline V gives CDR1 LNHNV, CDR2 YYDKDF (reference sequence). This CDR3 spans 19 amino acids. With V trimmed by 0 bases and J by 1 base, 9 bases remained unmatched.

The genes are TRBV19 and TRBJ2-1, with 12 bases that match TRBD2. Germline values: CDR1 LNHDA, CDR2 SQIVND (reference sequence). CDR3 size: 17 residues. Trimming took 3 bases from V and 7 from J; bases not matched to a gene: 10. This CDR3 reads CASSITWTLAGGNEQFF. In DNA, the CDR3 is TGTGCCAGTAGTATTACGTGGACGCTAGCGGGAGGGAATGAGCAGTTCTTC.

CDR3 DNA sequence: TGTGCCACCGTCCGCCTTCCGGGACTAGCGGGGGAGTCAGGAGATACGCAGTATTTT. It is translated as CATVRLPGLAGESGDTQYF. The rearrangement uses TRBV27 and TRBJ2-3; 14 nucleotides match TRBD2. This CDR3 is built from 19 residues. Trimming took 10 bases from V and 5 from J; bases not matched to a gene: 20. Germline-derived CDR1 and CDR2 are MNHEY and SMNVEV (reference sequence).

The genes are TRBV18 and TRBJ2-2; 7 bases are a match to TRBD1. Trimming removed 0 bases from V and 2 bases from J; junction bases left unmatched: 6. This CDR3 region has 17 residues. CDR1 is KGHSH, CDR2 LQKENI, per germline. Written as DNA, the CDR3 is TGTGCCAGCTCACCACCGTGGACAGGATTAAACACCGGGGAGCTGTTTTTT. This translates into CASSPPWTGLNTGELFF. The full variable domain, completed using reference TRBV18 and TRBJ2-2, is NAGVMQNPRHLVRRRGQEARLRCSPMKGHSHVYWYRQLPEEGLKFMVYLQKENIIDESGMPKERFSAEFPKEGPSILRIQQVVRGDSAAYFCASSPPWTGLNTGELFFGEGSRLTVL.

The chain has TRBV5-1 and TRBJ1-5; D perhaps matches TRBD1 (5 bases). From germline, CDR1 is SGHRS and CDR2 YFSETQ. V shed 1 base and J shed 0 bases, with 17 bases lying between them. The CDR3 has 18 amino acids. CDR3 loop: CASSLWAGREYSNQPQHF. DNA of the CDR3: TGCGCCAGCAGCTTGTGGGCAGGGAGGGAATATAGCAATCAGCCCCAGCATTTT.

This clone has only one observation. This chain connects TRBV10-2 to TRBJ1-2, with 7 nucleotides matching TRBD1. Germline-derived CDR1 and CDR2 are WSHSY and SAAADI. J lost 5 bases, V lost 7 bases, and 7 bases had no gene match. CDR3 length equals 13 residues. Here the CDR3 DNA reads TGCGCCAGCACTACAGACAGGGAGTATGGCTACACCTTC. Translated: CASTTDREYGYTF.

The J gene is TRBJ1-2, the V gene TRBV2; 8 nucleotides align to TRBD1. V shed 5 bases, J shed 7 bases, and the junction held 9 bases outside the gene matches. Germline lookup yields CDR1 SNHLY and CDR2 FYNNEI. The CDR3 length is 14 residues. CDR3 loop: CASSSGQGGPGYTF. CDR3 nucleotide sequence: TGTGCCAGCAGTTCAGGACAGGGTGGACCTGGCTACACCTTC.

The DNA of the CDR3 is TGTGCCAGCAGCTTAGCCGGGGGGGTCTCTGGGGCCAACGTCCTGACTTTC. It translates to CASSLAGGVSGANVLTF. The V gene is TRBV11-2, the J gene TRBJ2-6, with 8 bases fitting TRBD2. There are 17 residues in the CDR3. After removal of 1 base from V and 0 bases from J, the junction contained 2 bases not matched to a gene. The germline V gene has CDR1 SGHAT and CDR2 FQNNGV.

The V and J genes are TRBV11-1 and TRBJ1-4; 7 bases agree with TRBD1. V shed 5 bases and J 3 bases; nucleotides not matched to a gene: 9. Germline lookup yields CDR1 SGHAT and CDR2 FQDESV (reference sequence). The CDR3 extends over 16 amino acids. The chain's CDR3 is CASSEDRQGSNEKLFF. In nucleotides, the CDR3 is TGTGCCAGCAGCGAAGACCGACAGGGCTCTAATGAAAAACTGTTTTTT.

V usage is TRBV7-2 and J usage is TRBJ2-1; the match to TRBD2 covers 12 bases. V shed 1 base, J shed 5 bases, and the junction held 9 bases outside the gene matches. The CDR3 has 18 amino acids. Germline V gene sequence: CDR1 SGHTA, CDR2 FQGNSA. The CDR3 DNA follows: TGTGCCAGCAGCTTAGTGGCGGCTAGCGGGGGGGCCGACAATGAGCAGTTCTTC. This translates into CASSLVAASGGADNEQFF. Filled out from reference TRBV7-2 and TRBJ2-1, the complete variable domain reads GAGVSQSPSNKVTEKGKDVELRCDPISGHTALYWYRQSLGQGLEFLIYFQGNSAPDKSGLPSDRFSAERTGGSVSTLTIQRTQQEDSAVYLCASSLVAASGGADNEQFFGPGTRLTVL.

This clone was seen once. The rearrangement joins TRBV5-1 to TRBJ2-5; weak D call: TRBD2 (6 bases). Germline V CDR1 and CDR2: SGHRS, YFSETQ. Trimming pared 0 bases from V and 5 bases from J, leaving 11 bases between. CDR3 length: 14 amino acids. The CDR3 loop is CASSLAAGRETQYF. As DNA, the CDR3 is TGCGCCAGCAGCTTGGCCGCGGGGCGGGAGACCCAGTACTTC.

A single count supports this clone. This chain connects TRBV5-6 to TRBJ1-4; D may be TRBD1 (6 bases). The germline V gene has CDR1 SGHDT and CDR2 YYEEEE. The CDR3 length is 15 residues. Trimming took 0 bases from V and 2 from J, leaving 8 bases between them. The CDR3 sequence: CASSLDRATNEKLFF. Written as DNA, the CDR3 is TGTGCCAGCAGCTTGGACAGGGCGACTAATGAAAAACTGTTTTTT. Variable domain in full (rest from reference TRBV5-6 and TRBJ1-4): DAGVTQSPTHLIKTRGQQVTLRCSPKSGHDTVSWYQQALGQGPQFIFQYYEEEERQRGNFPDRFSGHQFPNYSSELNVNALLLGDSALYLCASSLDRATNEKLFFGSGTQLSVL.

The gene calls are TRBV9 and TRBJ1-1, with unresolved D. This CDR3 is built from 13 residues. Germline V gives CDR1 SGDLS, CDR2 YYNGEE. V lost 4 bases, J lost 1 base, and 8 bases lay in between. CDR3 sequence reads: CASSPRGNTEAFF. CDR3 in DNA: TGTGCCAGCAGCCCTCGGGGGAACACTGAAGCTTTCTTT.

This sequence joins TRBV3-1 (or the pseudogene TRBV3-2) and TRBJ2-7, with TRBD1 as a possible D gene (5 bases). Trimming took 2 bases from V and 4 from J, leaving 18 bases between them. The CDR3 consists of 16 residues. Germline V CDR1 and CDR2: LGHDT, YNNKEL (reference sequence). DNA for the CDR3: TGTGCCAGCAGCCAAAAGGTAAGGGAAAAGGGGTACGAGCAGTACGTC. As protein: CASSQKVREKGYEQYV.

The V call is TRBV5-6, the J call TRBJ1-6; D might be TRBD1 (5 bases). Germline assignment: CDR1 SGHDT and CDR2 YYEEEE. Trimming cost V 0 bases and J 9 bases, with 13 bases left between them. The CDR3 consists of 15 residues. CDR3 in amino acids: CASSLDRGVSSPLHF. DNA of the CDR3: TGTGCCAGCAGCTTGGACCGGGGGGTAAGTTCACCCCTCCACTTT.

The chain couples TRBV18 to TRBJ1-1; the match to TRBD1 covers 11 bases. J gave up 7 bases and V 1 base, and 5 bases lay outside the gene matches. Germline lookup yields CDR1 KGHSH and CDR2 LQKENI. This CDR3 has 15 residues. The CDR3 loop reads CASSPLGQGASEAFF. CDR3 bases: TGTGCCAGCTCACCACTCGGACAGGGGGCGAGTGAAGCTTTCTTT.

The rearrangement joins TRBV27 to TRBJ2-6; TRBD1 agrees at 9 bases. V gave up 2 bases and J gave up 0 bases; unmatched junction bases: 5. Germline V CDR1 and CDR2: MNHEY, SMNVEV (reference sequence). This CDR3 has 18 residues. Written as DNA, the CDR3 is TGTGCCAGCAGTTTAGGACAGGGGAAAGCCTCTGGGGCCAACGTCCTGACTTTC. Its protein product is CASSLGQGKASGANVLTF. Full variable domain (rest looked up from reference TRBV27 and TRBJ2-6): EAQVTQNPRYLITVTGKKLTVTCSQNMNHEYMSWYRQDPGLGLRQIYYSMNVEVTDKGDVPEGYKVSRKEKRNFPLILESPSPNQTSLYFCASSLGQGKASGANVLTFGAGSRLTVL.

The chain carries TRBV28 and TRBJ1-2; D gene uncertain. This CDR3 has 16 amino acids. Trimming took 3 bases from V and 3 from J, leaving 17 bases between them. Germline CDR1 is MDHEN and CDR2 is SYDVKM. This chain's CDR3 is CASSFPLGGSDYGYTF. CDR3 coding DNA: TGTGCCAGCAGTTTTCCCTTAGGAGGGAGTGACTATGGCTACACCTTC.

The V gene is TRBV11-2, the J gene TRBJ2-5, with D perhaps matching TRBD2 (6 bases). V was pared by 3 bases and J by 2 bases, with 19 bases between. This CDR3 is 17 amino acids long. CDR1 SGHAT and CDR2 FQNNGV come from the germline V gene. This CDR3 reads CASSFPPGTSEQETQYF. The CDR3 region has the DNA TGTGCCAGCAGCTTCCCACCCGGGACTTCAGAACAAGAGACCCAGTACTTC. Based on the CDR3 plus reference TRBV11-2 and TRBJ2-5, the full variable domain is EAGVAQSPRYKIIEKRQSVAFWCNPISGHATLYWYQQILGQGPKLLIQFQNNGVVDDSQLPKDRFSAERLKGVDSTLKIQPAKLEDSAVYLCASSFPPGTSEQETQYFGPGTRLLVL.

The chain links TRBV5-1 to TRBJ2-2; 7 positions agree with TRBD2. Trimming took 2 bases from V and 3 from J; bases not matched to a gene: 4. Germline V gene lookup returns CDR1 SGHRS and CDR2 YFSETQ. The CDR3 sequence is 15 residues long. The CDR3 region is CASSLPGGYTGELFF. The CDR3 DNA is TGCGCCAGCAGCTTACCCGGGGGGTACACCGGGGAGCTGTTTTTT. The full variable domain, with the rest looked up from reference TRBV5-1 and TRBJ2-2, is KAGVTQTPRYLIKTRGQQVTLSCSPISGHRSVSWYQQTPGQGLQFLFEYFSETQRNKGNFPGRFSGRQFSNSRSEMNVSTLELGDSALYLCASSLPGGYTGELFFGEGSRLTVL.

The chain couples TRBV4-1 to TRBJ2-7; perhaps TRBD1 as D (5 bases). Germline loops: CDR1 MGHRA, CDR2 YSYEKL. The V end lost 3 bases, the J end lost 7 bases, and 13 bases lay between the germline ends. The CDR3 covers 13 residues. The CDR3 sequence is CASSHNRPREQYF. The CDR3 DNA follows: TGCGCCAGCAGCCATAACAGGCCCCGGGAGCAGTACTTC.

V usage is TRBV11-2 and J usage is TRBJ1-1; no clear D gene. Germline CDR1 and CDR2: SGHAT and FQNNGV. With 8 bases removed from V and 0 bases from J, the gap between germline ends came to 10 bases. The CDR3 totals 13 residues. This CDR3 reads CASQQLLNTEAFF. The CDR3 DNA follows: TGTGCCAGCCAACAGCTACTGAACACTGAAGCTTTCTTT.

The J gene is TRBJ2-1, the V gene TRBV9, with D possibly matching TRBD2 (7 bases). The germline CDR1 and CDR2 sequences are SGDLS and YYNGEE. V lost 3 bases and J lost 6, with 22 bases in between. The CDR3 sequence is 17 residues long. The CDR3 DNA is TGTGCCAGCAGCGGTTGGGGGGGCAGTAATAACCTCAATGAGCAGTTCTTC. Encoded protein: CASSGWGGSNNLNEQFF.